This T cell receptor beta chain stems from a study of cytomegalovirus exposure and HLA in healthy donors. The study ran its PCR with 60 Vbeta and 13 Jbeta primers. Sequencing used immunoSEQ multiplex PCR; TCRdb keeps in-frame clones, though not all of them. The repertoire consists of about 150,000 clones, with approximately 80% occurring once and the leading ten covering 14%. Study-wide points: As a later analysis showed, a missense DCLRE1C variant was linked to trimming of TCR beta V- and J-genes.

To note about this clone: Its specificity is unknown.

The specimen was PBMCs. This clonotype was sampled from a woman in her forties in good health and CMV-seronegative.

CDR3 sequence reads: CASSSPAGFTDTQYF. The CDR3 DNA reads TGTGCCAGCAGTTCCCCAGCGGGATTCACAGATACGCAGTATTTT. The chain carries TRBV28 and TRBJ2-3, with TRBD2 matching over 7 bases. This CDR3 contains 15 residues. Trimming at V came to 4 bases and at J to 2 bases, leaving 6 bases not matched to a gene. CDR1 and CDR2 from the germline V gene are MDHEN and SYDVKM.